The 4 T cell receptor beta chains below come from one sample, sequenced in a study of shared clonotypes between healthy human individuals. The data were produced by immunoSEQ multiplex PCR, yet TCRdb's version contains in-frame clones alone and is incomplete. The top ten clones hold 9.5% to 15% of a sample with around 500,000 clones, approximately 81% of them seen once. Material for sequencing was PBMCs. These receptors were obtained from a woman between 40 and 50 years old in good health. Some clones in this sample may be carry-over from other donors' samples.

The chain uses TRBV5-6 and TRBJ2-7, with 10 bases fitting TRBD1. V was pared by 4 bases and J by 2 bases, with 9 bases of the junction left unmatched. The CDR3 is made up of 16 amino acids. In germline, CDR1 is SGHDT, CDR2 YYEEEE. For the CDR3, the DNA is TGTGCCAGCAGCCAAACGGGACAGGGGTCCGCCTACGAGCAGTACTTC. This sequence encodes CASSQTGQGSAYEQYF. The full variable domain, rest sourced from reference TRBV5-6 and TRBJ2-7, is DAGVTQSPTHLIKTRGQQVTLRCSPKSGHDTVSWYQQALGQGPQFIFQYYEEEERQRGNFPDRFSGHQFPNYSSELNVNALLLGDSALYLCASSQTGQGSAYEQYFGPGTRLTVT.

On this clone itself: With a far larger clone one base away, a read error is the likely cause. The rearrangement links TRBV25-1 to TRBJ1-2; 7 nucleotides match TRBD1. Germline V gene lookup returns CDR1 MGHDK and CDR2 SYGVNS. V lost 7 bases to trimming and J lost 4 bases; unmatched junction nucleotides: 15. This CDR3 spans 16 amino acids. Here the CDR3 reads CASKPGGSRSGYGYTF. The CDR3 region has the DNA TGTGCCAGCAAACCAGGGGGGTCCCGGTCCGGCTATGGCTACACCTTC.

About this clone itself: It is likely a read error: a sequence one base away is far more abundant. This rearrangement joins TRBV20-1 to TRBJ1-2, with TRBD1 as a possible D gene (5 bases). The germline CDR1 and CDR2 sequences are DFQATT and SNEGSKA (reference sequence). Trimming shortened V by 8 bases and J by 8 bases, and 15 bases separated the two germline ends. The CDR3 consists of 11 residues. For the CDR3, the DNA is TGCAGTACCCAACGGGGGGACGGCTACACCTTC. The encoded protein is CSTQRGDGYTF.

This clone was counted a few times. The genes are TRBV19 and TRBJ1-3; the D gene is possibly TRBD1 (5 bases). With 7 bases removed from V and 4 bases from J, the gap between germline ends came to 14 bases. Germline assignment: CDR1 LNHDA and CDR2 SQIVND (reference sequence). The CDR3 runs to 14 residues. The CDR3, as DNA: TGTGCCAGTACCCCAGGGCAGCCAGGAAACACCATATATTTT. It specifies CASTPGQPGNTIYF.